What follows are 11 T cell receptor beta chains derived from one specimen sequenced in a study of shared clonotypes between healthy human individuals (dated by TCRdb to 2020 to 2021). The library was produced with the immunoSEQ multiplex PCR assay. Entries here come from immuneACCESS through TCRdb and include only in-frame sequences with V and J called. Some clones fail to appear in such tables; in the studies checked, an unresolved V gene covers under half of the shortfall, and the cause of the remainder is unknown. Present in this sample are 900,000 to 1,200,000 clones, 78% of which were seen just once. The top ten clones comprise 0.55% to 0.7% of the sample. The sequencing input was memory CD4+ T cells from PBMCs. Interpreted using the paper, the cell subset or site label stands for: CD45RA-negative fraction. The origin of the receptors is a man aged 18 to 30 in good health. Some clones in this sample may be carry-over from other donors' samples.

This sequence joins TRBV5-1 and TRBJ1-2, with D maybe TRBD1 (6 bases). Trimming took 5 bases from V and 2 from J, leaving 13 bases between them. CDR3 size: 14 residues. Germline V gene sequence: CDR1 SGHRS, CDR2 YFSETQ. CDR3 bases: TGCGCCAGCAGACAGGGCGAGAGGAACTATGGCTACACCTTC. Translating gives CASRQGERNYGYTF.

The sample holds one count of this clone. The J gene is TRBJ1-3, the V gene TRBV15; D uncertain. CDR3 length: 17 residues. Between the trimmed V and J ends, which lost 0 bases and 0 bases, there was a span of 12 bases. Germline V CDR1 and CDR2: LNHNV, YYDKDF (reference sequence). CDR3 sequence: CATSRDSLRSSGNTIYF. DNA of the CDR3: TGTGCCACCAGCAGAGATTCTCTCCGGTCCTCTGGAAACACCATATATTTT.

The V and J genes are TRBV2 and TRBJ2-5; a possible D gene is TRBD2 (6 bases). Germline lookup yields CDR1 SNHLY and CDR2 FYNNEI. V was shortened by 2 bases and J by 5 bases, with 9 bases between the two germline ends. The CDR3 consists of 13 residues. The CDR3 here is CASSEYSGETQYF. The CDR3 DNA follows: TGTGCCAGCAGTGAATACAGCGGGGAGACCCAGTACTTC.

The chain employs TRBV6-1 and TRBJ1-1; no clear D. This CDR3 has 11 amino acids. V lost 3 bases and J 8 bases, leaving 7 bases between the germline ends. The germline CDR1 and CDR2 sequences are MNHNS and SASEGT. CDR3 nucleotides: TGTGCCAGCAGTGACAGAAACGAAGCTTTCTTT. Its protein is CASSDRNEAFF.

J is TRBJ2-4 and V is TRBV7-2, with TRBD2 matching over 8 bases. The junction had 7 bases not matched to a gene; V was cut back by 1 base and J by 2 bases. Per the germline V gene, CDR1 is SGHTA and CDR2 is FQGNSA. The CDR3 sequence is 17 residues long. Written as DNA, the CDR3 is TGTGCCAGCAGCTTAGTTGGTAGCGGGATGACCAAAAACATTCAGTACTTC. This translates into CASSLVGSGMTKNIQYF.

This clone was found a few times. V usage is TRBV19 and J usage is TRBJ1-1; D is perhaps TRBD1 (6 bases). In germline, CDR1 is LNHDA, CDR2 SQIVND (reference sequence). The CDR3 spans 15 residues. The ends were cut back, 4 bases at V and 3 bases at J, with 15 bases in the middle. This CDR3 reads CASSKQGQGHTEAFF. The CDR3 coding sequence is TGTGCCAGTAGTAAACAGGGCCAGGGTCACACTGAAGCTTTCTTT.

Details on this clone: An end of the junction differs from the germline gene, which may be a read error. This sequence joins TRBV25-1 and TRBJ2-7; tentatively, D is TRBD2 (6 bases). From germline, CDR1 is MGHDK and CDR2 SYGVNS. This CDR3 region has 14 residues. The CDR3 coding sequence is TGTGCCAGCAGTGAATACGGGGCCACCGGGACTGTCAGATTC. As protein: CASSEYGATGTVRF.

The chain has TRBV7-2 and TRBJ1-2; D is uncertain. The CDR3 runs 9 residues. CDR1 and CDR2 from the germline V gene are SGHTA and FQGNSA. With 3 bases removed from V and 8 bases from J, the gap between germline ends came to 1 base. The CDR3 nucleotides read TGTGCCAGCAGCTTCGGCTACACCTTC. Encoded protein: CASSFGYTF.

This chain connects TRBV2 to TRBJ2-2; weak D call: TRBD1 (5 bases). Trimming pared 6 bases from V and 0 bases from J, leaving 11 bases between. This CDR3 has 15 residues. Germline loops: CDR1 SNHLY, CDR2 FYNNEI. CDR3 in DNA: TGTGCCAGCAGCCCCCAGGGAACGAACACCGGGGAGCTGTTTTTT. It codes for CASSPQGTNTGELFF. Variable domain in full (rest from reference TRBV2 and TRBJ2-2): EPEVTQTPSHQVTQMGQEVILRCVPISNHLYFYWYRQILGQKVEFLVSFYNNEISEKSEIFDDQFSVERPDGSNFTLKIRSTKLEDSAMYFCASSPQGTNTGELFFGEGSRLTVL.

V and J are TRBV9 and TRBJ1-1; unclear D gene. In germline, CDR1 is SGDLS, CDR2 YYNGEE. V lost 0 bases and J lost 0, with 6 bases in between. The CDR3 covers 14 residues. The CDR3 coding sequence is TGTGCCAGCAGCGTAGCTCAAGTGAACACTGAAGCTTTCTTT. It yields the protein CASSVAQVNTEAFF.

V usage is TRBV5-4 and J usage is TRBJ2-7; TRBD2 is a possible D gene (7 bases). The CDR3 contains 12 residues. Germline V gives CDR1 SGHNT, CDR2 YYREEE (reference sequence). V lost 3 bases, J lost 9 bases, and 13 bases lay in between. CDR3 nucleotides: TGTGCCAGCAGCTCGGGGGGCTCCCGGCAGTACTTC. It is translated as CASSSGGSRQYF.